This TCR beta chain appears in the sequencing data of a study of spatial heterogeneity in lung cancer. Each CDR3 protein is one row after TCRdb ran MiXCR on the 5' RACE reads. The sample shows around 3,000 distinct CDR3 sequences, 4.5% to 5% of them seen only once. Specified time point: sample taken at primary tumor resection. Whole RNA, which was extracted from tumor, nontumor lung tissue or frozen PBMC, was sequenced without any cell sorting. This clonotype is medium-sized within its sample. Trimming stripped 4 bases from V and 7 bases from J, with 17 bases between. Germline V CDR1 and CDR2: MNHNS, SASEGT. The CDR3 has 14 residues.

The sequences come from normal lung tissue next to the tumor, collected at surgery. This TCR derives from a male donor with early-stage non-small cell lung cancer. The rearrangement joins TRBV6-1 to TRBJ2-7; no definite D call. CDR3 sequence reads: CASSGRSFGGEQYF. As DNA, the CDR3 is TGTGCCAGCAGTGGACGGAGCTTTGGTGGTGAGCAGTACTTC.